This T cell receptor (beta chain) was recorded in a study of T-cell memory formation after mild COVID-19. V shed 3 bases, J shed 6 bases, and the junction held 8 bases outside the gene matches. Germline-derived CDR1 and CDR2 are MNHEY and SMNVEV (reference sequence). The CDR3 spans 16 residues. TCRdb reprocessed the 5' RACE reads via MiXCR and lists one record per CDR3 protein. The table records more than 80,000 distinct CDR3 sequences, around 15% of them present only once. This clonotype was seen more than once but under ten times. This clonotype originated in an adult woman who had mild COVID-19 (a few samples of this study predate the infection). Cell type and time point are not known. The material sequenced was PBMCs or a T cell subset sorted from them (not recorded which). The rearrangement links TRBV27 to TRBJ2-2; 9 bases are a match to TRBD1. DNA for the CDR3: TGTGCCAGCAGTTTCTCCGGGACAGGGATGGCCGGGGAGCTGTTTTTT. Its translation is CASSFSGTGMAGELFF.